This is a list of T cell receptor beta chains from one sample in a study of shared clonotypes between healthy human individuals. Method: immunoSEQ multiplex PCR; TCRdb's copy keeps in-frame clones and lacks some. The sample includes roughly 770,000 clones, 95% to 97% of them seen just once. The sequenced material came from naive CD8+ T cells sorted from blood. These receptors were obtained from a man aged 30 to 39 in good health. Both conserved end residues are part of each CDR3. A D gene is named only where the DNA matches it firmly. A clone size is listed for some rows: how often the clone was seen (once, few, many), or a class if it is expanded.

TRBJ2-7	TRBV7-9	-	TRBD1	TGTGCCAGCAGCCACCGGGACAGGGGGCGGTACGAGCAGTACTTC	CASSHRDRGRYEQYF
TRBJ2-7	TRBV9	-	-	TGTGCCAGCAGCGTAGTGGACAGCTCCTACGAGCAGTACTTC	CASSVVDSSYEQYF
TRBJ2-2	TRBV7-9	-	TRBD2	TGTGCCAGCAGCTCGGGACTAGCGGAAGACACCGGGGAGCTGTTTTTT	CASSSGLAEDTGELFF
TRBJ2-1	TRBV19	-	-	TGTGCCAGTAGTATGACAGTTTACAATGAGCAGTTCTTC	CASSMTVYNEQFF
TRBJ2-7	TRBV6-5	-	-	TGTGCCAGCCGGACGGGCTGGGCCCCTTCCTACGAGCAGTACTTC	CASRTGWAPSYEQYF
TRBJ1-1	TRBV7-2	-	-	TGTGCCAGCAGCTTAGACGGGGGCGACACTGAAGCTTTCTTT	CASSLDGGDTEAFF
TRBJ2-3	TRBV7-9	-	TRBD2	TGTGCCAGGACCGAACTAGCGGGAGGTTCCACAGATACGCAGTATTTT	CARTELAGGSTDTQYF
TRBJ2-7	TRBV5-1	-	-	TGCGCCAGCAGCTACCGCGGGGCCAACTACGAGCAGTACTTC	CASSYRGANYEQYF
TRBJ2-7	TRBV6-5	-	-	TGTGCCAGCAGTGACGGGCTAGGGGACGAGCAGTACTTC	CASSDGLGDEQYF
TRBJ2-3	TRBV10-2	-	-	TGCGCCAGCTTACAGGGATTCACAGATACGCAGTATTTT	CASLQGFTDTQYF
TRBJ2-1	TRBV27	-	TRBD1	TGTGTCAGCAGTACCAGAACCGGGACAGGGATCTACAATGAGCAGTTCTTC	CVSSTRTGTGIYNEQFF
TRBJ1-3	TRBV9	-	-	TGTGCCAGCAGCGTAGGGTTTGGAAACACCATATATTTT	CASSVGFGNTIYF
TRBJ1-1	TRBV6-6	-	TRBD1	TGTGCCAGCAGTTACCAGGGGGCCTTGGTAGGTGAAGCTTTCTTT	CASSYQGALVGEAFF
TRBJ2-1	TRBV7-9	-	TRBD2	TGTGCCAGCAGCTTAACTAGCGGTCGGATGGGGGAGCAGTTCTTC	CASSLTSGRMGEQFF
TRBJ2-7	TRBV11-2	-	TRBD1	TGTGCCAGCAGTCGACCGGGACAGGAAACCTACGAGCAGTACTTC	CASSRPGQETYEQYF
TRBJ2-1	TRBV10-1	once	-	TGCGCCAGCAGTCACCTCTCCAAAGGGGGCTCCTACAATGAGCAGTTCTTC	CASSHLSKGGSYNEQFF
TRBJ2-1	TRBV10-3	-	TRBD1	TGTGCCGCCGCGGGACAGGGACCGAATGAGCAGTTCTTC	CAAAGQGPNEQFF
TRBJ2-1	TRBV19	-	TRBD2	TGTGCCAGTAGTCTTGGTCTAGCGGGAGTAAATGAGCAGTTCTTC	CASSLGLAGVNEQFF
TRBJ2-4	TRBV28	-	-	TGTGCCAGCAGCCTCCTAGGCGTCTCCAAAAACATTCAGTACTTC	CASSLLGVSKNIQYF
TRBJ2-2	TRBV6-4	once	-	TGTGCCAGCAGTGGCGGGGCGCGAGGGGGCACCGGGGAGCTGTTTTTT	CASSGGARGGTGELFF
TRBJ2-7	TRBV7-8	-	-	TGTGCCAGCAGCTTAAGGGAAGCCTACGAGCAGTACTTC	CASSLREAYEQYF
TRBJ2-7	TRBV7-9	-	-	TGTGCCAGCAGCTTATATTTGTCCTACGAGCAGTACTTC	CASSLYLSYEQYF
TRBJ1-1	TRBV7-9	-	-	TGTGCCAGCAGCTTAGGACAGATGAACACTGAAGCTTTCTTT	CASSLGQMNTEAFF
TRBJ2-7	TRBV7-2	-	-	TGTGCCAGCAGCTTACCTCAGGCAGAGCAGTACTTC	CASSLPQAEQYF
TRBJ2-1	TRBV25-1	-	-	TGTGCCAGCAGTGAACTGGGAGGAGGGTCTCTATGGATCTTC	CASSELGGGSLWIF
TRBJ2-7	TRBV19	-	-	TGTGCCAGTAGTATCCGGAGGGGGCCAAGCGAGCAGTACTTC	CASSIRRGPSEQYF
TRBJ1-5	TRBV7-9	-	-	TGTGCCAGCAGCGAAGAAAATCAGCCCCAGCATTTT	CASSEENQPQHF
TRBJ2-7	TRBV29-1	once	TRBD2	TGCAGCGTCTGGGGAACTAGCGGGGCTTACGAGCAGTACTTC	CSVWGTSGAYEQYF
TRBJ2-5	TRBV18	few	-	TGTGCCAGCTCACCATCCCAGGCCAGGGCCATCCAAGAGACCCAGTACTTC	CASSPSQARAIQETQYF
TRBJ2-7	TRBV28	-	-	TGTGCCAGCAGCCTGGGACTTTCCTACGAGCAGTACTTC	CASSLGLSYEQYF
TRBJ2-1	TRBV14	-	-	TGTGCCAGCAGCCAAGAGATTAGCGATCACAATGAGCAGTTCTTC	CASSQEISDHNEQFF
TRBJ2-5	TRBV13	-	TRBD2	TGTGCCAGCAGCTTAGAGGCTAGCGGGAGGCGGGAGACCCAGTACTTC	CASSLEASGRRETQYF